The clone carrying this T cell receptor beta chain was observed a handful of times. The entry originates in a study of human T cells and chemical hapten exposure. On the study more broadly: Slight volume differences across pooled libraries mainly accounted for varying per-sample TCR yields.

Sample time point: healthy volunteer bleed at 6 weeks. Unfractionated whole blood served as the source for total RNA extraction. TCRdb called the RACE reads again in MiXCR, with one record for every CDR3 protein. The data hold some 77,000 distinct CDR3 sequences, with over 6.5% observed a single time. The CDR3 runs to 14 residues. CDR1 is LNHDA, CDR2 SQIVND, per germline (reference sequence). The ends were cut back, 3 bases at V and 6 bases at J, with 9 bases in the middle. This TCR was recovered from a female donor in good health. Some clones in this sample may be carry-over from other donors' samples. Sequences were obtained from whole blood. The V and J genes are TRBV19 and TRBJ1-6; D not certain. This CDR3 reads CASSMVGSNSPLHF. As DNA, the CDR3 is TGTGCCAGTAGTATGGTTGGGAGTAATTCACCCCTCCACTTT.